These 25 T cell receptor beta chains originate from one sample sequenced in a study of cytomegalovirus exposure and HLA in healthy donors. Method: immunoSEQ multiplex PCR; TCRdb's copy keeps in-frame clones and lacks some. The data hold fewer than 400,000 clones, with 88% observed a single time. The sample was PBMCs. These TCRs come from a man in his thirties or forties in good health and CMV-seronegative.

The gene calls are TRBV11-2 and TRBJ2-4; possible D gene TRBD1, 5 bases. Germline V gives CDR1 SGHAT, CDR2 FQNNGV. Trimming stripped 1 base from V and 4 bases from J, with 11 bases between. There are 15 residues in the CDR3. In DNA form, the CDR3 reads TGTGCCAGCAGCTTAGGTGACAGATTAAAAAACATTCAGTACTTC. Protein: CASSLGDRLKNIQYF.

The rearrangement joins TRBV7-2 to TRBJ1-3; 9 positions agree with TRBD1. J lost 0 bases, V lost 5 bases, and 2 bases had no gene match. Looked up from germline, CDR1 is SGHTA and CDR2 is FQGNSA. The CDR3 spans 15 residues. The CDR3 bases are TGTGCCAGCAGCCGGACAGGGGACTCTGGAAACACCATATATTTT. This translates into CASSRTGDSGNTIYF.

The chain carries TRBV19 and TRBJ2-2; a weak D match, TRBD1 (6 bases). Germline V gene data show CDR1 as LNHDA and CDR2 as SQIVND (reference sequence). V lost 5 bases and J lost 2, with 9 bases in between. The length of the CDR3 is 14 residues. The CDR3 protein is CASSPQGNTGELFF. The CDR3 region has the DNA TGTGCCAGTAGTCCACAGGGTAACACCGGGGAGCTGTTTTTT.

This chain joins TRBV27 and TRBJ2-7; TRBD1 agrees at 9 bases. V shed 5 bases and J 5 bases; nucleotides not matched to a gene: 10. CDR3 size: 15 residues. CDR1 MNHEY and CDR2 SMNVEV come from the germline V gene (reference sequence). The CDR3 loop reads CASSLGQGRPHEQYF. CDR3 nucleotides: TGTGCCAGCAGTCTAGGACAGGGGCGCCCCCACGAGCAGTACTTC.

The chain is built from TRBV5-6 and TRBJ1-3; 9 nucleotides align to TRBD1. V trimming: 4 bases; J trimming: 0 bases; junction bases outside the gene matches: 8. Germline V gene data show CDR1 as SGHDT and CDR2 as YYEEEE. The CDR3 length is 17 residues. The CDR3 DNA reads TGTGCCAGCAGCGCGATGGGACAGGGCCGCTCTGGAAACACCATATATTTT. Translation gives CASSAMGQGRSGNTIYF.

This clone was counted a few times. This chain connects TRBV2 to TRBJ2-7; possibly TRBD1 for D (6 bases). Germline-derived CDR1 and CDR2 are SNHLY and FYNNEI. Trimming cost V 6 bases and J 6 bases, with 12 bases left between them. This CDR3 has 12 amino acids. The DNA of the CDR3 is TGTGCCAGCAGGAAGGACAGCTCCGAGCAGTACTTC. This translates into CASRKDSSEQYF.

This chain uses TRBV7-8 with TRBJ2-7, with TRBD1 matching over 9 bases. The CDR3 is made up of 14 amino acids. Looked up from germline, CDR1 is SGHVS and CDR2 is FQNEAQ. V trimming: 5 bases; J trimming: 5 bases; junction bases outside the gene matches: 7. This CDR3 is CASSQRGTGNEQYF. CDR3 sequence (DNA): TGTGCCAGCAGCCAACGCGGGACAGGGAACGAGCAGTACTTC. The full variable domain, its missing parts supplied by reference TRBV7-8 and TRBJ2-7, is GAGVSQSPRYKVAKRGQDVALRCDPISGHVSLFWYQQALGQGPEFLTYFQNEAQLDKSGLPSDRFFAERPEGSVSTLKIQRTQQEDSAVYLCASSQRGTGNEQYFGPGTRLTVT.

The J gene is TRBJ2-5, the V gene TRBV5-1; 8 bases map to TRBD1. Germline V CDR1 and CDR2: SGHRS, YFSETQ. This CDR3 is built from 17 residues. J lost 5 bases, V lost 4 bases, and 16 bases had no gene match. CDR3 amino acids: CASSRDRGDRIGETQYF. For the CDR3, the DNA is TGCGCCAGCAGCCGAGACAGGGGCGATAGGATTGGGGAGACCCAGTACTTC.

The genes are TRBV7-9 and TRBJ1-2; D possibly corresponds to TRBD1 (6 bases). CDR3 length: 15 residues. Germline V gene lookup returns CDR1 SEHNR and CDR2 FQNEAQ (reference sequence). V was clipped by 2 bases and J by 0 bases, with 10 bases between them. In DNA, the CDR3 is TGTGCCAGCAGCTTAACAGGGATAACTAACTATGGCTACACCTTC. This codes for CASSLTGITNYGYTF.

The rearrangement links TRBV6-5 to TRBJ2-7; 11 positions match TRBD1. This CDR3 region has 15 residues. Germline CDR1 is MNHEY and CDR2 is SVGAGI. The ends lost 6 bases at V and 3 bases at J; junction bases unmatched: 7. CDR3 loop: CASRSTGTGGYEQYF. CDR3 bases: TGTGCCAGCAGAAGCACCGGGACAGGGGGCTACGAGCAGTACTTC.

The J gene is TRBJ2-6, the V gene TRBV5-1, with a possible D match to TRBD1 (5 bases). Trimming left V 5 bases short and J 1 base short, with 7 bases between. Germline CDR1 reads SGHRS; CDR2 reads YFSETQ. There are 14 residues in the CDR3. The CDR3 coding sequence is TGCGCCAGCAGGACAGAGTCTGGGGCCAACGTCCTGACTTTC. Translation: CASRTESGANVLTF.

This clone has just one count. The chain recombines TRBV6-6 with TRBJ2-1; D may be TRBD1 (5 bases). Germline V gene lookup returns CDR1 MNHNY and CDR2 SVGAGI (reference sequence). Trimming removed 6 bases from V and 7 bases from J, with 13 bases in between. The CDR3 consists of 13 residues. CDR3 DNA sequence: TGTGCCAGCAGCCCCGCCAGGGTTAATGAGCAGTTCTTC. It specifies CASSPARVNEQFF.

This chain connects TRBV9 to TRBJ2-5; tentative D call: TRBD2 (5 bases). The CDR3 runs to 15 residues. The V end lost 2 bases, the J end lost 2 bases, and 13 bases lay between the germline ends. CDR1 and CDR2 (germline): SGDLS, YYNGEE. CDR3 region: CASSVNSRGQETQYF. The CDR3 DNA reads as TGTGCCAGCAGCGTCAACTCGAGAGGGCAAGAGACCCAGTACTTC.

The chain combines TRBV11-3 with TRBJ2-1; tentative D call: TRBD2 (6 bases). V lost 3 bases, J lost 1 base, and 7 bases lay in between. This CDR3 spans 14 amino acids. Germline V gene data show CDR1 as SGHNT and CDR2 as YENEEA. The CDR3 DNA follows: TGTGCCAGCAGCTTGGGGGGTTCCTACAATGAGCAGTTCTTC. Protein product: CASSLGGSYNEQFF.

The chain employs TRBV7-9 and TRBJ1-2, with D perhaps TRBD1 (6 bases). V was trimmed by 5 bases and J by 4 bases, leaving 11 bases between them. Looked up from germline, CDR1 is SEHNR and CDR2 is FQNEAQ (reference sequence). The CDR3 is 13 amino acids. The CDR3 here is CASSADSPYGYTF. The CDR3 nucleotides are TGTGCCAGCAGCGCGGACAGCCCCTATGGCTACACCTTC.

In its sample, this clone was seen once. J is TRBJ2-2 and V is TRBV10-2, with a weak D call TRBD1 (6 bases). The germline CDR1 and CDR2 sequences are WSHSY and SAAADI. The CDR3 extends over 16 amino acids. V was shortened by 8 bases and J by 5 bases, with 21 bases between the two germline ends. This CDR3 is CASSTYRAPGTGELFF. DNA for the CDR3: TGCGCCAGCTCTACCTACAGGGCCCCGGGGACCGGGGAGCTGTTTTTT.

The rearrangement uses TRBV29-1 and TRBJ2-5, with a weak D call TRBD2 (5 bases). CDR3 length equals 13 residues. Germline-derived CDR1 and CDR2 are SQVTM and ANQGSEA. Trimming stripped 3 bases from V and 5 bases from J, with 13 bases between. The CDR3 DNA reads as TGCAGCGTTGAGAGGGCTAGAAGGGAGACCCAGTACTTC. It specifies CSVERARRETQYF.

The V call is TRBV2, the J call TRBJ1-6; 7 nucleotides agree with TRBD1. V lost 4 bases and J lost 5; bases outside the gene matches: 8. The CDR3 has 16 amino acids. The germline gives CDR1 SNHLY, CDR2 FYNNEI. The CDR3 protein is CASSVPGQRNNSPLHF. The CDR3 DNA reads TGTGCCAGCAGTGTCCCGGGACAGAGAAATAATTCACCCCTCCACTTT.

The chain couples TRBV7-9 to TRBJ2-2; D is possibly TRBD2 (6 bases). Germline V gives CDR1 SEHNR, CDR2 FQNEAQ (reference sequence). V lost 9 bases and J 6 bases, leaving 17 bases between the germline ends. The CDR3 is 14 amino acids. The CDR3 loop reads CASQEVLASGELFF. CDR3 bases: TGTGCCAGTCAAGAAGTACTAGCCTCCGGGGAGCTGTTTTTT.

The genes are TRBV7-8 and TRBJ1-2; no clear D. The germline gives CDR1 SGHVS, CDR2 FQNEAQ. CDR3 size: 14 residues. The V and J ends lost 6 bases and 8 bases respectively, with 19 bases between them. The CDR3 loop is CASRGVEALRGYTF. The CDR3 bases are TGTGCCAGCAGGGGTGTTGAGGCCCTAAGGGGCTACACCTTC.

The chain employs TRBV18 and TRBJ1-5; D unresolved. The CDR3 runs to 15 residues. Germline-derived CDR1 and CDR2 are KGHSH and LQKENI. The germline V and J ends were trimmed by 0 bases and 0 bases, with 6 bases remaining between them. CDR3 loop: CASSPPEYSNQPQHF. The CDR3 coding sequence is TGTGCCAGCTCACCACCAGAGTATAGCAATCAGCCCCAGCATTTT.

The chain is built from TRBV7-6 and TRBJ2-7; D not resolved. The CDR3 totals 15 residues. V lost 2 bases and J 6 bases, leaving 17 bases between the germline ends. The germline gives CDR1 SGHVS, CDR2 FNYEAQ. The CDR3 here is CASSLRSQKLGEQYF. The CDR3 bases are TGTGCCAGCAGCTTACGGAGTCAAAAACTGGGCGAGCAGTACTTC.

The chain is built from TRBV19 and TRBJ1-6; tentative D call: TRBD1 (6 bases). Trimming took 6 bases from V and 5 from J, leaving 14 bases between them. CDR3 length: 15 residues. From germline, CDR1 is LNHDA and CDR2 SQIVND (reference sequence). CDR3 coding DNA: TGTGCCAGTAGGTGGACAGCGACCGATAATTCACCCCTCCACTTT. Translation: CASRWTATDNSPLHF.

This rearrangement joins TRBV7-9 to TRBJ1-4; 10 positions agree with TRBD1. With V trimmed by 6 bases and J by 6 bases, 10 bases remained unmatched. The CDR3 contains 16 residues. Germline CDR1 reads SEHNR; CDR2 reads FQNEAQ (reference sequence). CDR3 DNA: TGTGCCAGCAGACGTTTGACAGGGGGCAAGGATGAAAAACTGTTTTTT. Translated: CASRRLTGGKDEKLFF.

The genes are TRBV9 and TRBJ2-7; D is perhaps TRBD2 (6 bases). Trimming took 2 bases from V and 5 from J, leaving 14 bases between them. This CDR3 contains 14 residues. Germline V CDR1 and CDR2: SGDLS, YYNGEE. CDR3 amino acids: CASSVGGGIHEQYF. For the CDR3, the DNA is TGTGCCAGCAGCGTCGGGGGAGGTATCCACGAGCAGTACTTC.